The entry below describes one TCR beta chain. The data are from a study of T cell changes during pregnancy in multiple sclerosis. Generated by immunoSEQ multiplex PCR, the TCRdb table keeps only in-frame clones and is missing some. The sample shows over 30,000 clones, around 90% of them seen only once. Germline CDR1 reads ENHRY; CDR2 reads SYGVKD. The CDR3 length is 12 residues. Trimming cost V 2 bases and J 6 bases, with 8 bases left between them. The specimen comprised CD4+ T cells from peripheral blood mononuclear cells, sampled in the third trimester of pregnancy. The receptor was isolated from a female donor in good health, enrolled as a control in a pregnancy study. J is TRBJ2-7 and V is TRBV10-3, with TRBD1 as a possible D gene (5 bases). CDR3 bases: TGTGCCATCAGTGAGGGCAGGGTCGAGCAGTACTTC. Translated, it gives CAISEGRVEQYF.